This T cell receptor (beta chain) emerged from a study of T cell repertoires in cytomegalovirus infection. For the study at large: HLA-B-restricted CMV epitopes that are well studied, plus recently identified HLA-C-restricted ones, were used by the study. CMV infection together with matching HLA type was indicated by public TCR beta signatures. Findings and limits, study-wide: Ex vivo, HLA-C-restricted CMV-specific TCR beta clonotypes prevailed over the rest of the response.

TCRdb analysed the reads with MiXCR anew, one entry per CDR3 protein. The sample has about 110,000 distinct CDR3 sequences, about 30% seen once; the top ten hold approximately 41%. CDR3 size: 20 residues. Between the trimmed V and J ends, which lost 0 bases and 2 bases, there was a span of 20 bases. The germline V gene has CDR1 ENHRY and CDR2 SYGVKD. This clonotype has ten or more counts. Its matching antigen is unknown. This receptor was obtained from a human donor in good health (CMV status not recorded). Some clones in this sample may be carry-over from other donors' samples. The chain employs TRBV10-3 and TRBJ2-6; possibly TRBD2 for D (6 bases). The sample consisted of CD8+ T cells from cultured PBMCs, taken from culture after CMV antigen stimulation. CDR3 sequence (DNA): TGTGCCATCAGTGAGTCTAGGAGGGCGTCGAACCGACCTGGGGCCAACGTCCTGACTTTC. Encoded protein: CAISESRRASNRPGANVLTF.